These T cell receptor beta chains were read from a single sample in a study of cytomegalovirus exposure and HLA in healthy donors. Generated by immunoSEQ multiplex PCR, the TCRdb table keeps only in-frame clones and is missing some. In the table there are approximately 150,000 clones, approximately 71% of which are singletons. What was sequenced was PBMCs. The receptors derive from a man younger than 40 in good health and CMV-seropositive. CDR3s include the opening cysteine and the closing phenylalanine or tryptophan. Each record gives: CDR3 DNA, CDR3 protein, J gene, clone size, V gene, D gene. D genes are given only for firm matches. Clone size is given for some rows only: seen once, a few or many times, or a class if the clone is expanded.

TGTGCCAGCAGTATACAGGGGGACACTGAAGCTTTCTTT CASSIQGDTEAFF TRBJ1-1 . TRBV7-9 TRBD1
TGTGCCAGCATCCAAGACAGGACTAATGAAAAACTGTTTTTT CASIQDRTNEKLFF TRBJ1-4 . TRBV6-1 .
TGTGCCAGCAATCCCACAGGGCTGGTGGACACTGAAGCTTTCTTT CASNPTGLVDTEAFF TRBJ1-1 . TRBV6-5 .
TGTGCCAGCAGTTACTCGCGGGGGACTGAAGCTTTCTTT CASSYSRGTEAFF TRBJ1-1 once TRBV6-5 .
TGTGCCAGCAGCCGCGGGACCCCTAGCACAGATACGCAGTATTTT CASSRGTPSTDTQYF TRBJ2-3 . TRBV6-5 .
TGTGCCAGCAGCTTACAGGAACTCTCGCTTTCAGATACGCAGTATTTT CASSLQELSLSDTQYF TRBJ2-3 many TRBV7-6 .
TGTGCCAGCAGCTTTAAAGGGGGGCTAGCGGGAATGTACTTC CASSFKGGLAGMYF TRBJ2-7 . TRBV7-9 TRBD2
TGTGCCAGCAGCTTAGCCGGGGACACTGAAGCTTTCTTT CASSLAGDTEAFF TRBJ1-1 few TRBV11-2 .
TGTGCCAGCAGCTTAAATGCGGGGTTCACAGATACGCAGTATTTT CASSLNAGFTDTQYF TRBJ2-3 . TRBV7-3 .
TGTGCCAGCAGCCAGGTAGAGACCCAGTACTTC CASSQVETQYF TRBJ2-5 few TRBV2 .
TGTGCCTGGAGTGTCTCAGGACAGTCTCGGACTGAAGCTTTCTTT CAWSVSGQSRTEAFF TRBJ1-1 . TRBV30 .
TGTGCCAGCAGCTTAAACGGGAGGGTGAACACCGGGGAGCTGTTTTTT CASSLNGRVNTGELFF TRBJ2-2 . TRBV13 TRBD2
TGTGCCAGCAGTTTATCGGTCTTGGGGCGAACTAATGAAAAACTGTTTTTT CASSLSVLGRTNEKLFF TRBJ1-4 . TRBV27 .
TGTGCCAGCAGTGGACAGGGACACACCGGGGAGCTGTTTTTT CASSGQGHTGELFF TRBJ2-2 . TRBV2 TRBD1
TGCGCCAGCAGCTCCAGGACTGGTTTTTGGACTGAAGCTTTCTTT CASSSRTGFWTEAFF TRBJ1-1 . TRBV4-1 .
TGTGCCAGCAGCTTCGGACAGGACGTCTCCTACGAGCAGTACTTC CASSFGQDVSYEQYF TRBJ2-7 . TRBV6-5 TRBD1
TGTGCCAGTAGGGAGGAGCGGGAGTCCCACGAGCAGTACTTC CASREERESHEQYF TRBJ2-7 . TRBV2 TRBD2
TGTGCCAGCAGTTACGAACTAGCGGGTTCCTACGAGCAGTACTTC CASSYELAGSYEQYF TRBJ2-7 few TRBV6-6 TRBD2
TGTGCCAGCAGCTTACGAGTATCAGATACGCAGTATTTT CASSLRVSDTQYF TRBJ2-3 . TRBV7-3 .
TGCGCCAGCAGCTTGTCGGGACTTTCTCAAGAGACCCAGTACTTC CASSLSGLSQETQYF TRBJ2-5 . TRBV5-1 .